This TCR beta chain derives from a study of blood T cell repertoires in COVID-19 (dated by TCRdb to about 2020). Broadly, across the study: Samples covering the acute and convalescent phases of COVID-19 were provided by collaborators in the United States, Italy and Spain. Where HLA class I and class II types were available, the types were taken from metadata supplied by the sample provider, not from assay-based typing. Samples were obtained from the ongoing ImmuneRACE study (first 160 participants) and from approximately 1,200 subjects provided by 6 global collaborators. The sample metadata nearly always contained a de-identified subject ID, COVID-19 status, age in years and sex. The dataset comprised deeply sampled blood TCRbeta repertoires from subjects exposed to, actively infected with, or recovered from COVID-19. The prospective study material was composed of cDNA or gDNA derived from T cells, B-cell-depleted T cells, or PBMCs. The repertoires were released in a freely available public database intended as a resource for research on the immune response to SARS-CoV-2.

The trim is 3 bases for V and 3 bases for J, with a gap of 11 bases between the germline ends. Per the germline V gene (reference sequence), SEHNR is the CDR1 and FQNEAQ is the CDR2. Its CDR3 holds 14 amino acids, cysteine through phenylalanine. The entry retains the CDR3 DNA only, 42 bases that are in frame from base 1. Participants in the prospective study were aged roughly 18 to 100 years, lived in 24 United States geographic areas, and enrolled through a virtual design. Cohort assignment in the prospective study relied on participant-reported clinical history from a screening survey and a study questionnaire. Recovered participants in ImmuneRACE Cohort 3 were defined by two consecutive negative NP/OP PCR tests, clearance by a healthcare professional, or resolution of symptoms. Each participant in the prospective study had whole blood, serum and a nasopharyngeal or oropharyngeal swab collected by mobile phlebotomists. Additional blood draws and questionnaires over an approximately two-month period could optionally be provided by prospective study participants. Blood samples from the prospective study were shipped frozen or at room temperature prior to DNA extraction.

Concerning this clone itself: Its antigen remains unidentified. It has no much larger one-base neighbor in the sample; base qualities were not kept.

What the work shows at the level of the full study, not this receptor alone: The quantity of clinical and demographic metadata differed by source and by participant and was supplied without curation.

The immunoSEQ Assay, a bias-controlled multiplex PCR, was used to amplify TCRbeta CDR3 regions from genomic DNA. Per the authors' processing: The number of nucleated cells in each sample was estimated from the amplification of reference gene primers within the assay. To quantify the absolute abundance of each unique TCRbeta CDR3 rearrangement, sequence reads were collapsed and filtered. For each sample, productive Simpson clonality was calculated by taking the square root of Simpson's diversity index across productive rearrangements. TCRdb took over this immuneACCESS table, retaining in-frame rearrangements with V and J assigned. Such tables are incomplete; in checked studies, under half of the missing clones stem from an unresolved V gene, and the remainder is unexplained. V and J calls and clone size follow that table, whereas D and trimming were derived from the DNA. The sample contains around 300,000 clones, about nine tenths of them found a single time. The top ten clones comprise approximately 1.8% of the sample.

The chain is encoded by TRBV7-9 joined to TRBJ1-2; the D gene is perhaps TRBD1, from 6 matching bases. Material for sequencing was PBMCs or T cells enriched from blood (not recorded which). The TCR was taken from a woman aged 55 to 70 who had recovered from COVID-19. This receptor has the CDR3 CASSLGGLDYGYTF. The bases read TGTGCCAGCAGCTTGGGGGGGCTAGACTATGGCTACACCTTC.